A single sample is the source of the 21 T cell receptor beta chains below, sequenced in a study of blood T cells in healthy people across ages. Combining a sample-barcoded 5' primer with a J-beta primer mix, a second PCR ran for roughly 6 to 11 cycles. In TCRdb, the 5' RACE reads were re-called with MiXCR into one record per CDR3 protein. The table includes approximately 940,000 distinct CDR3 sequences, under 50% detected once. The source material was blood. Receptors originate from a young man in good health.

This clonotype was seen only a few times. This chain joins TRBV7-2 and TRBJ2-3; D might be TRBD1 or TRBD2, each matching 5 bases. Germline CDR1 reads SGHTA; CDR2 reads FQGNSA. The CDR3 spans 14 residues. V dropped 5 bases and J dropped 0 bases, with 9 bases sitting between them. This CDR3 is CASSNRDSTDTQYF. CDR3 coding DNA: TGTGCCAGCAGCAACCGGGACAGCACAGATACGCAGTATTTT.

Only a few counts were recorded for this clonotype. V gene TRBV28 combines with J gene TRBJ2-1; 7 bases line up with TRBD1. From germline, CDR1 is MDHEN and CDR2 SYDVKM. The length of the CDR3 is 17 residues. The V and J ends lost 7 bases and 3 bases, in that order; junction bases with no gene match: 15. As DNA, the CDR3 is TGTGCCAGCACCCCCGGTGAGATAGGGGGCTTCTACAATGAGCAGTTCTTC. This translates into CASTPGEIGGFYNEQFF.

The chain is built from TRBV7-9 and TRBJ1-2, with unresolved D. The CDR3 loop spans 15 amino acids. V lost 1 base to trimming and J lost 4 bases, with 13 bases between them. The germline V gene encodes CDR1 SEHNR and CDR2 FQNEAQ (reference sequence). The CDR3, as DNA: TGTGCCAGCAGCTTAGATGGGCAGCCATCCTATGGCTACACCTTC. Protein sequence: CASSLDGQPSYGYTF.

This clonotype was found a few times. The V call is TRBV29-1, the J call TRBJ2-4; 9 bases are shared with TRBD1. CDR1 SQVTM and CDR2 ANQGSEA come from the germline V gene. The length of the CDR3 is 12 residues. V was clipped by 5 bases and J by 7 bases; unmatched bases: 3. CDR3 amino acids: CSVFTGGNIQYF. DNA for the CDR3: TGCAGCGTTTTTACAGGGGGCAACATTCAGTACTTC.

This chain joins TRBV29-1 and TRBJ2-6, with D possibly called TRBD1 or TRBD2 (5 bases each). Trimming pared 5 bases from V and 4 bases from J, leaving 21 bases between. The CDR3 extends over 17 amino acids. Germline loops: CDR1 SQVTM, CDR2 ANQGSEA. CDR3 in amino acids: CSVPLFSRGAGANVLTF. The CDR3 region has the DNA TGCAGCGTTCCTTTGTTTAGTAGAGGGGCCGGGGCCAACGTCCTGACTTTC.

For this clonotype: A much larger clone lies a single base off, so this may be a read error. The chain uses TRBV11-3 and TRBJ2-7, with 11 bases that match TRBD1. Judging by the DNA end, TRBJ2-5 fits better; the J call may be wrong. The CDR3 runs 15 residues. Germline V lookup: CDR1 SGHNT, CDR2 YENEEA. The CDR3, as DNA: TGTACCAGCAGCTTGGGACAGGGGGTCCAAGAGACCCAGTACTTC. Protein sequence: CTSSLGQGVQETQYF.

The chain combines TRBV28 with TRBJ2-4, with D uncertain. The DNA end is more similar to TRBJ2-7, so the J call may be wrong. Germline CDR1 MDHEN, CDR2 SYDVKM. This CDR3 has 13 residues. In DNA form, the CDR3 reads TGTGCCAGCAGTTATGCTAACTCCTACGAGCAGTACTTC. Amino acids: CASSYANSYEQYF.

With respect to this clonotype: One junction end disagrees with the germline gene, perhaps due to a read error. CDR3 DNA: TGCCCGGTACTAGCGGGACACGAGCAGTACTTC. It specifies CPVLAGHEQYF. The chain has TRBV7-6 and TRBJ2-4, with 10 nucleotides matching TRBD2. Judging by the DNA end, TRBJ2-7 fits better; the J call may be wrong. The CDR3 contains 11 residues. Germline assignment: CDR1 SGHVS and CDR2 FNYEAQ.

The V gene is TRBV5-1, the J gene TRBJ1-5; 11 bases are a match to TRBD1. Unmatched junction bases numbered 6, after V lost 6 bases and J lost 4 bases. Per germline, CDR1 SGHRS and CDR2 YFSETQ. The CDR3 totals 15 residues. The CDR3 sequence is CASKMGQGGNQPQHF. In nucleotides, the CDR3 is TGCGCCAGCAAAATGGGACAGGGGGGAAATCAGCCCCAGCATTTT.

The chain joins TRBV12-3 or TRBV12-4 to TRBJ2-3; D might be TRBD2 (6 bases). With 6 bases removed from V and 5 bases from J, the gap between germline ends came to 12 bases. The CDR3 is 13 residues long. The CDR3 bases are TGTGCCAGCAGACTGGCGGGGCGAGATACGCAGTATTTT. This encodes CASRLAGRDTQYF.

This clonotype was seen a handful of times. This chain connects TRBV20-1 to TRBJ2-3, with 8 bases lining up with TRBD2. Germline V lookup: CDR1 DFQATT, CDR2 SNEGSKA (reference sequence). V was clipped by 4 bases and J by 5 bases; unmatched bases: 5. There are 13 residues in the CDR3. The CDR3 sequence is CSANRLAGDTQYF. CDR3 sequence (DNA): TGCAGTGCTAATCGGCTAGCGGGAGATACGCAGTATTTT.

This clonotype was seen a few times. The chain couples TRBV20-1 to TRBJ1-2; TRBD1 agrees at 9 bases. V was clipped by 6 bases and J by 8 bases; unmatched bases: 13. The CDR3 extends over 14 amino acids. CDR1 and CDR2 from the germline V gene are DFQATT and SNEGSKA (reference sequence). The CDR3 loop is CSARGQGSRGGYTF. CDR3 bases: TGCAGTGCCCGCGGACAGGGGAGTCGGGGAGGCTACACCTTC.

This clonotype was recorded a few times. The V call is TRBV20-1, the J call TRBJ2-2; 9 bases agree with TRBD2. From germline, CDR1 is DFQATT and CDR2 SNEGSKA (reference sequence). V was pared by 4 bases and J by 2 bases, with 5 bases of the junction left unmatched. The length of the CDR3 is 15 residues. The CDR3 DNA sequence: TGCAGTGCTAAACTAGCGGGTCTTAACACCGGGGAGCTGTTTTTT. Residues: CSAKLAGLNTGELFF.

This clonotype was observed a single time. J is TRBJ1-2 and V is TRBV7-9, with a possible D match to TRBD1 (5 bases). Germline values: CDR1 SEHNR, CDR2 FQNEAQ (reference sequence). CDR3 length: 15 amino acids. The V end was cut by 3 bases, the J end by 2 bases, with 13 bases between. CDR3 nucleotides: TGTGCCAGCAGCTTGGGGGACGGAAAGAACTATGGCTACACCTTC. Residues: CASSLGDGKNYGYTF.

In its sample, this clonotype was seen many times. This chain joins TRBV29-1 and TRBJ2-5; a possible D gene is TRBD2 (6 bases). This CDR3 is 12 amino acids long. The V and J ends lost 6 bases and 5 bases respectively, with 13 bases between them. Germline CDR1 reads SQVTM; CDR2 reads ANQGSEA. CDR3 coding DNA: TGCAGCGTCGATACTAGCCGGGAGACCCAGTACTTC. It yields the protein CSVDTSRETQYF.

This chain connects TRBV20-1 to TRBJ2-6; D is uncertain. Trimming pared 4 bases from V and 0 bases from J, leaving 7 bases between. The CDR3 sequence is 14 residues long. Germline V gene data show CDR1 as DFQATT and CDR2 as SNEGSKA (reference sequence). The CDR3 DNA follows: TGCAGTGCTACGGACGGCTCTGGGGCCAACGTCCTGACTTTC. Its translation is CSATDGSGANVLTF.

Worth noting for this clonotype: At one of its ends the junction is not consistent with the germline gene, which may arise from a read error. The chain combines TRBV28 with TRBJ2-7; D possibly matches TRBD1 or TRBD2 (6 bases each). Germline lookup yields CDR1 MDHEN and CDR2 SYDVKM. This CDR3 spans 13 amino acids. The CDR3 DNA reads TGTGCCTGCAGGGGACTGGGACCCTACGAGCAGTACTTC. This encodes CACRGLGPYEQYF.

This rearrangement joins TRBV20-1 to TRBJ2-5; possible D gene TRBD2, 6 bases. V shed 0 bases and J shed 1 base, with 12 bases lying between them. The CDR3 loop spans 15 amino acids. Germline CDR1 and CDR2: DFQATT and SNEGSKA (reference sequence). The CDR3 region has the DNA TGCAGTGCTAGAGATAGCGGCACTTCCCAAGAGACCCAGTACTTC. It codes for CSARDSGTSQETQYF.

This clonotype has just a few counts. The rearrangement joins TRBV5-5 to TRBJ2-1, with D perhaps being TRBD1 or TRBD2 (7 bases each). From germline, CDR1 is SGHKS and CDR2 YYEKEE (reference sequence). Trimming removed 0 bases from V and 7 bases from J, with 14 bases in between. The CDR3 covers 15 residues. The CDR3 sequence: CASSLEGRGGNEQFF. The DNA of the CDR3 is TGTGCCAGCAGCTTGGAGGGCAGGGGGGGGAATGAGCAGTTCTTC. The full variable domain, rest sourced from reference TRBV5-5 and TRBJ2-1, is DAGVTQSPTHLIKTRGQQVTLRCSPISGHKSVSWYQQVLGQGPQFIFQYYEKEERGRGNFPDRFSARQFPNYSSELNVNALLLGDSALYLCASSLEGRGGNEQFFGPGTRLTVL.

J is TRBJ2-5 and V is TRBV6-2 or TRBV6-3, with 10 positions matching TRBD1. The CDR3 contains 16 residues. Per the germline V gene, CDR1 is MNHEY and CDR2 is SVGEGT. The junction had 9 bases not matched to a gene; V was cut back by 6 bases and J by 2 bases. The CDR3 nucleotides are TGTGCCAGCAGCCACACCGGACAGGGGGAACAAGAGACCCAGTACTTC. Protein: CASSHTGQGEQETQYF.

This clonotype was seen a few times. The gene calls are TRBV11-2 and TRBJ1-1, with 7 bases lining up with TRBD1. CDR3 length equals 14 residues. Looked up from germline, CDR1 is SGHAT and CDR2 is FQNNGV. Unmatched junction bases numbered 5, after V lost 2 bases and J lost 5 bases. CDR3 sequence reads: CASSLTGEETEAFF. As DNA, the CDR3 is TGTGCCAGCAGCTTAACAGGGGAGGAAACTGAAGCTTTCTTT.